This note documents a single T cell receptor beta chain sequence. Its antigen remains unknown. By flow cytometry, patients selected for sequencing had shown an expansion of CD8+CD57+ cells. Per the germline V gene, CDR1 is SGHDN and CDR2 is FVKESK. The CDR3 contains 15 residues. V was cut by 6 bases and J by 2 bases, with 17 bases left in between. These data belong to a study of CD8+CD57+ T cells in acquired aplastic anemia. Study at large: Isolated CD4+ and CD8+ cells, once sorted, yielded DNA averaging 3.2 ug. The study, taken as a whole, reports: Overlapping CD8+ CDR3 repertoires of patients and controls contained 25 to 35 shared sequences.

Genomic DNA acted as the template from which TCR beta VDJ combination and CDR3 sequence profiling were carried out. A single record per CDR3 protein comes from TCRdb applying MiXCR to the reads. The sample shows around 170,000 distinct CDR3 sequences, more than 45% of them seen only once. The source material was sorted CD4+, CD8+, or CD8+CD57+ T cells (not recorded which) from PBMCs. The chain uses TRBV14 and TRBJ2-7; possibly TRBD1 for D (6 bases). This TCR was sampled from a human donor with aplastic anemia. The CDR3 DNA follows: TGTGCCAGCAGACGAACCCGGGACACAACCTACGAGCAGTACTTC. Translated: CASRRTRDTTYEQYF. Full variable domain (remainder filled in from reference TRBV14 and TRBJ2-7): EAGVTQFPSHSVIEKGQTVTLRCDPISGHDNLYWYRRVMGKEIKFLLHFVKESKQDESGMPNNRFLAERTGGTYSTLKVQPAELEDSGVYFCASRRTRDTTYEQYFGPGTRLTVT.